One and the same sample provided the 4 T cell receptor beta chains below, sequenced in a study of blood T cell repertoires in COVID-19. Profiling relied on immunoSEQ multiplex PCR, and the TCRdb table lists in-frame clones only, not all of them. The table has 15,000 to 20,000 clones, about nine tenths seen once. The sequenced sample was peripheral blood. The receptors here all came from a human donor in a cohort sampled during active COVID-19.

The chain couples TRBV18 to TRBJ1-2; unclear D gene. The V gene's germline CDR1 is KGHSH and CDR2 LQKENI. This CDR3 spans 15 amino acids. V was shortened by 3 bases and J by 6 bases, with 17 bases between the two germline ends. In DNA, the CDR3 is TGTGCCAGCTCACCTGACGCGCGGGGTACGGATGGCTACACCTTC. It codes for CASSPDARGTDGYTF.

The rearrangement uses TRBV11-3 and TRBJ2-5; TRBD1 matches at 10 bases. Germline CDR1 is SGHNT and CDR2 is YENEEA. This CDR3 spans 16 amino acids. The J segment lost 0 bases and the V segment lost 5 bases, leaving 6 bases of the junction unmatched. The CDR3 spells CASSQGQGGHQETQYF. In nucleotides, the CDR3 is TGTGCCAGCAGCCAAGGACAGGGGGGCCACCAAGAGACCCAGTACTTC.

The chain couples TRBV3-1 (or the pseudogene TRBV3-2) to TRBJ1-2; perhaps TRBD1 as D (6 bases). V shed 0 bases and J shed 7 bases, with 12 bases lying between them. In germline, CDR1 is LGHDT, CDR2 YNNKEL (reference sequence). The CDR3 is made up of 14 amino acids. DNA for the CDR3: TGTGCCAGCAGCCAAGATAGGGGGTACGGTGGCTACACCTTC. Residues: CASSQDRGYGGYTF.

This clone turned up a few times. V is TRBV4-3 and J is TRBJ2-1; 8 nucleotides align to TRBD2. This CDR3 region has 12 residues. Germline values: CDR1 LGHNA, CDR2 YSLEER. The V and J ends lost 3 bases and 12 bases, in that order; junction bases with no gene match: 4. The CDR3 DNA is TGCGCCAGCAGCCATACCGGGGGGGCGCAGTTCTTC. This codes for CASSHTGGAQFF.